The present T cell receptor (beta chain) was sequenced within a study of Graves' ophthalmopathy and Graves' hyperthyroidism. The wider study: Peripheral blood (taken before any treatment) was collected at initial diagnosis.

A volume of 9.5 to 10 ml of fresh peripheral blood supplied the PBMCs. This clonotype has ten or more counts. Its antigen is currently unknown. Amplified material comprised TCR beta CDR3 regions derived from RNA transcripts. RT-PCR in the first round used HTBI primers; a second-round multiplex PCR followed. A single record per CDR3 protein comes from TCRdb applying MiXCR to the multiplex PCR reads. Here the sample spans 360,000 or so distinct CDR3 sequences, 15% to 20% being singletons. V was clipped by 7 bases and J by 0 bases, with 18 bases between them. CDR3 length: 16 residues. Per germline, CDR1 MNHEY and CDR2 SVGEGT. Study-level findings and limits: Appearing in blood as well were most expanded thyroid clonotypes above 0.001 frequency.

The chain has TRBV6-2 or TRBV6-3 and TRBJ1-1; no clear D gene. The sequence was collected from a woman under 30 with Graves' ophthalmopathy. Sample: peripheral blood. The CDR3 region is CASIPSWGGVNTEAFF. CDR3 in DNA: TGTGCCAGCATCCCTAGCTGGGGAGGCGTGAACACTGAAGCTTTCTTT.